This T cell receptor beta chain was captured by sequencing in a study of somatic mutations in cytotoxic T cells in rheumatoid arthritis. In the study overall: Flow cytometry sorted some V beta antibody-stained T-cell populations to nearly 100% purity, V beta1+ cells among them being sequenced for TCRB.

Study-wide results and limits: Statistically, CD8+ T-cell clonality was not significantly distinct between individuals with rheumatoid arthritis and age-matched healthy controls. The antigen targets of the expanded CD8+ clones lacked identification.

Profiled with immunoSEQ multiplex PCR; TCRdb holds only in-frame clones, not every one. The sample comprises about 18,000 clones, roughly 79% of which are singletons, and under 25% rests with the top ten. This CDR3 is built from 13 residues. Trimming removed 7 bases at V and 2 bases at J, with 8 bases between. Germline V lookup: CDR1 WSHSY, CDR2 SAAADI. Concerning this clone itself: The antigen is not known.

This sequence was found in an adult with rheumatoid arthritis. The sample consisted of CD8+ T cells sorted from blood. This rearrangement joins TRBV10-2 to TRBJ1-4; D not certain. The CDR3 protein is CASTDGTNEKLFF. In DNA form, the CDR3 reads TGCGCCAGCACGGACGGGACTAATGAAAAACTGTTTTTT.